This TCR beta chain was sequenced during a study of cytomegalovirus exposure and HLA in healthy donors. This CDR3 is 16 amino acids long. CDR1 and CDR2 (germline): MNHNS, SASEGT. Trimming pared 0 bases from V and 11 bases from J, leaving 20 bases between. Study results and caveats: Reportedly, TCR beta sequences accurately predicted HLA-A and HLA-B alleles in most subjects. There were some V segments, including TRBV6-2 and TRBV6-3, excluded as indistinguishable. When a later analysis compared HLA-associated TCR beta chains with equally common others, the HLA-associated chains turned out to be more clonally expanded and to have lower generation probabilities.

Vbeta (60) and Jbeta (13) primers were used in the PCR. The authors' processing: Among the unique TCR beta chains that a later analysis counted, about 79 million in all, roughly 10 million were shared. The table came from immunoSEQ multiplex PCR; TCRdb's copy has only in-frame clones and leaves some out. That table supplies the V and J calls and clone size; D and trimming were determined from the DNA. Among about 120,000 clones listed, over 60% were seen once. As concerns this clone: The target antigen is unknown.

The chain combines TRBV6-1 with TRBJ1-3; possibly TRBD1 for D (6 bases). The source is a female donor in good health and CMV-seronegative. The sample comprised PBMCs. The CDR3 spells CASSEAWGQRAYPIYF. The CDR3 bases are TGTGCCAGCAGTGAAGCCTGGGGACAACGGGCGTATCCCATATATTTT.